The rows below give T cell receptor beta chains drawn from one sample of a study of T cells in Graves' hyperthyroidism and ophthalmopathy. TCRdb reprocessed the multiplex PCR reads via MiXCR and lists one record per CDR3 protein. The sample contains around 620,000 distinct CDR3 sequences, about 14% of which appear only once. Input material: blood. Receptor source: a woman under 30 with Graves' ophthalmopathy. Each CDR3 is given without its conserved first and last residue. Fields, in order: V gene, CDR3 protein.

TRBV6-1 ASSPQQGRDQPQH
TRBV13 ASSLRQTSYNEQF
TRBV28 ATNARKIWRDHLSSTDTQY
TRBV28 ASKNRTYEQY
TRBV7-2 ASRPRLAGTDTQY
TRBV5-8 ASSIRQGDTQY
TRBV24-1 ATSDLHAGGPYNEQF
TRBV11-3 ASSLDPAGGTRTDTQY
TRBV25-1 ASSELGREPYEQY
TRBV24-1 ATSDWGLNTGELF
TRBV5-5 ASSRTGGSEQY
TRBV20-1 SARTDRTEAF
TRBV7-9 ASSLDHSATGFEAF
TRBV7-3 ASSILGRSRGNEQF
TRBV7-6 ASSLALGQGGNEQF
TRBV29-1 SVGVSYEQY
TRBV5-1 ASSPWGPMNTEAF
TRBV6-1 ASRKQGAHYNEQF
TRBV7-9 ASSSTGTGRYNEQF
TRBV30 AWNREETQY
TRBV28 ASSLPQDGYNEQF
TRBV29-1 SVRAAYNEQF
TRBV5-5 ASSSNQGYSPLH
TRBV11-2 ASSLQGTSDYEQY
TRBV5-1 ASSLGQGTTNEKLF
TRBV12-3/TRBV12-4 ASTWGQGGNTIY
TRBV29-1 SVRGGGGDTEAF
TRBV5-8 ASSSQSGIRTDTQY
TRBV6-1 ASSESFSGYGYEQY
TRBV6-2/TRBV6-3 ASSYSRGANYGYT
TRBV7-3 ASSLSGGINEQF
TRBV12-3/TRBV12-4 ASREGALQPQH
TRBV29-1 SVGQVPNAEAF
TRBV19 ASSIRDRGPYEQY
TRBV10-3 AISGGQGRSYEQY
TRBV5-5 ASSAPGGDNQETQY
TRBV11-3 ASSHAGTTSYEQY
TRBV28 ASSSITGVYYGYT
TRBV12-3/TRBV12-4 ASSSPDSSNEKLF
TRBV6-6 ASSYTSPNTGELF
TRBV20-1 SADDRGGEQY
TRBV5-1 ASSPDEGTGNTIY
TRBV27 ASSLSIGFTGAGKREWNYNEQF
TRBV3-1 ASSFGLAGESSYNEQF
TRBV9 ASSAPGLYGYT
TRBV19 ASRAGAPLNTGELF
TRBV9 ASSVVDNYNEQF
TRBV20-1 SARVTGLGYEQY
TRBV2 ASKTGTSGRAREQF
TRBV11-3 ASSLRTGSTDTQY
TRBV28 ASRPGSHYEQY
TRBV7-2 ASSQWDREGEQY
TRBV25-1 ASSEAGGSTGELF
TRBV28 ASSLTIGGNEQF
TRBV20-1 SAPTGGTGETEAF
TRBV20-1 GSSRRPYEQY
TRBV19 ASSPNNLNTEAF
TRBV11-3 ASSSDTNYGYT
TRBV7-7 ASSSPYWTPGQGDYEQY